Listed below are T cell receptor beta chains from one sample, sequenced in a study of T cells in tuberculosis. Clones were read by immunoSEQ multiplex PCR, and TCRdb kept only the in-frame ones, dropping some. The sample yields over 25,000 clones, about 92% seen once. This specimen was PBMCs, taken at tuberculosis diagnosis. The receptors stem from an adult with tuberculosis. Each CDR3 is given with its conserved first and last residue. D genes are given only for firm matches. Clone size is shown for a subset of rows, as once, few, many or a class of expanded clone.

NA | TRBJ2-1 | NA | TRBV18 | CASSPPRRAYNEQFF | TGTGCCAGCTCACCACCCCGCCGAGCGTACAATGAGCAGTTCTTC
TRBD2 | TRBJ2-7 | NA | TRBV2 | CASDLAGGSDEQYF | TGTGCCAGCGACCTAGCGGGAGGGTCGGACGAGCAGTACTTC
NA | TRBJ2-7 | NA | TRBV28 | CASSLRGNEQYF | TGTGCCAGCAGTTTAAGGGGGAACGAGCAGTACTTC
NA | TRBJ2-6 | NA | TRBV6-5 | CASSYSFSGANVLTF | TGTGCCAGCAGTTACAGCTTCTCTGGGGCCAACGTCCTGACTTTC
TRBD1 | TRBJ2-2 | NA | TRBV11-2 | CASSLASGGLDTGELFF | TGTGCCAGCAGCTTAGCCTCAGGGGGCTTGGACACCGGGGAGCTGTTTTTT
TRBD1 | TRBJ2-7 | NA | TRBV27 | CASSTRQGEVEAYEQYF | TGTGCCAGCAGTACTAGACAGGGTGAGGTAGAGGCCTACGAGCAGTACTTC
NA | TRBJ2-3 | NA | TRBV9 | CASSVWAYTDTQYF | TGTGCCAGCAGCGTCTGGGCCTACACAGATACGCAGTATTTT
NA | TRBJ1-5 | NA | TRBV2 | CASGARTFSNQPQHF | TGTGCCAGCGGGGCCCGGACCTTTAGCAATCAGCCCCAGCATTTT
TRBD1 | TRBJ1-2 | NA | TRBV10-3 | CAIRMGQVYGYTF | TGTGCCATCAGGATGGGACAGGTCTATGGCTACACCTTC
TRBD1 | TRBJ2-7 | NA | TRBV9 | CASSVGQGLSYEQYF | TGTGCCAGCAGCGTCGGACAGGGGCTCTCCTACGAGCAGTACTTC
TRBD1 | TRBJ1-2 | few | TRBV6-6 | CASSYTSGGAPYGYTF | TGTGCCAGCAGTTACACCTCAGGGGGCGCCCCATATGGCTACACCTTC
TRBD2 | TRBJ2-1 | NA | TRBV6-6 | CASSYLGGLQFF | TGTGCCAGCAGTTATTTGGGGGGGTTACAGTTCTTC
NA | TRBJ2-3 | NA | TRBV4-2 | CASSQSSTINTQYF | TGTGCCAGCAGCCAGTCCTCGACTATTAATACGCAGTATTTT
NA | TRBJ2-7 | NA | TRBV6-5 | CASSYDPLREQYF | TGTGCCAGCAGTTATGATCCTCTGCGGGAGCAGTACTTC
TRBD2 | TRBJ2-7 | NA | TRBV10-1 | CASSRSSGSWEQYF | TGCGCCAGCAGTCGGTCTAGCGGGAGTTGGGAGCAGTACTTC
NA | TRBJ1-6 | NA | TRBV6-6 | CASRVTGNNSPLHF | TGTGCCAGCAGGGTTACAGGGAATAATTCACCCCTCCACTTT
NA | TRBJ2-3 | NA | TRBV7-6 | CASSLEAPTDTQYF | TGTGCCAGCAGCTTAGAAGCCCCCACAGATACGCAGTATTTT
TRBD2 | TRBJ2-5 | NA | TRBV7-8 | CASSLRTSGVGQETQYF | TGTGCCAGCAGCCTCCGGACTAGCGGGGTGGGCCAAGAGACCCAGTACTTC
TRBD2 | TRBJ2-1 | NA | TRBV6-5 | CASSPTSGTYNEQFF | TGTGCCAGCAGCCCTACTAGCGGGACGTACAATGAGCAGTTCTTC
NA | TRBJ2-3 | few | TRBV2 | CASSEERRFSPQYF | TGTGCCAGCAGTGAAGAACGGCGGTTTAGTCCGCAGTATTTT
NA | TRBJ1-4 | NA | TRBV18 | CASSSATNEKLFF | TGTGCCAGCTCATCTGCAACTAATGAAAAACTGTTTTTT
TRBD2 | TRBJ2-2 | NA | TRBV10-1 | CASRQPAGGQSGELFF | TGCGCCAGCAGGCAGCCAGCGGGGGGGCAGAGCGGGGAGCTGTTTTTT
NA | TRBJ1-1 | NA | TRBV2 | CASNRDMNTEAFF | TGTGCCAGCAACCGGGACATGAACACTGAAGCTTTCTTT
TRBD2 | TRBJ2-3 | NA | TRBV14 | CASSQDLLAGDTQYF | TGTGCCAGCAGCCAAGATTTACTAGCGGGAGATACGCAGTATTTT
NA | TRBJ2-6 | NA | TRBV5-1 | CASSSTTVSGANVLTF | TGCGCCAGCAGCTCAACGACAGTCTCTGGGGCCAACGTCCTGACTTTC
NA | TRBJ1-4 | NA | TRBV19 | CASSIAQGKEKLFF | TGTGCCAGTAGTATAGCCCAGGGGAAAGAAAAACTGTTTTTT
NA | TRBJ1-3 | NA | TRBV6-5 | CASSYSKGGIGSIYF | TGTGCCAGCAGTTACTCGAAAGGGGGAATTGGCTCCATATATTTT
NA | TRBJ1-4 | NA | TRBV4-2 | CASSQAKRAATNEKLFF | TGTGCCAGCAGCCAAGCTAAGAGGGCGGCAACTAATGAAAAACTGTTTTTT
TRBD2 | TRBJ2-7 | NA | TRBV10-3 | CAISESWLADSYEQYF | TGTGCCATCAGTGAGTCGTGGCTAGCGGACTCCTACGAGCAGTACTTC
NA | TRBJ2-7 | NA | TRBV15 | CATSRDQGLSREQYF | TGTGCCACCAGCAGAGATCAAGGACTCTCCAGGGAGCAGTACTTC
NA | TRBJ1-3 | NA | TRBV7-8 | CASRSLGGLSGNTIYF | TGTGCCAGCAGGTCCCTTGGGGGACTCTCTGGAAACACCATATATTTT
TRBD1 | TRBJ1-2 | few | TRBV12-5 | CASGLMTGANYGYTF | TGTGCTAGTGGTTTGATGACAGGGGCTAACTATGGCTACACCTTC
NA | TRBJ2-2 | NA | TRBV30 | CAWSSGSPYGELFF | TGTGCCTGGAGTTCAGGTTCTCCCTACGGGGAGCTGTTTTTT
NA | TRBJ2-7 | NA | TRBV5-5 | CASSFHRSSYEQYF | TGTGCCAGCAGCTTCCACAGGAGCTCCTACGAGCAGTACTTC
NA | TRBJ2-7 | NA | TRBV19 | CASSKESSYEQYF | TGTGCCAGTAGTAAGGAGAGCTCCTACGAGCAGTACTTC
NA | TRBJ1-1 | NA | TRBV7-9 | CASGRENTEAFF | TGTGCCAGCGGCAGGGAGAACACTGAAGCTTTCTTT
TRBD1 | TRBJ2-3 | NA | TRBV27 | CASSPSIATGQISSTDTQYF | TGTGCCAGCAGTCCGAGCATCGCGACAGGGCAGATTAGTAGCACAGATACGCAGTATTTT
TRBD1 | TRBJ1-1 | NA | TRBV6-6 | CASRPDRVTEAFF | TGTGCCAGCAGACCCGACAGGGTCACTGAAGCTTTCTTT
TRBD1 | TRBJ2-1 | NA | TRBV13 | CASSSTGQGSYNEQFF | TGTGCCAGCAGCTCCACTGGACAGGGTTCCTACAATGAGCAGTTCTTC
TRBD1 | TRBJ1-1 | NA | TRBV20-1 | CSADRGTEAFF | TGCAGTGCCGACAGGGGGACTGAAGCTTTCTTT
NA | TRBJ1-2 | once | TRBV2 | CASSALRLNYGYTF | TGTGCCAGCAGCGCTCTGAGACTTAACTATGGCTACACCTTC
TRBD1 | TRBJ1-2 | NA | TRBV27 | CASSKTGGADYGYTF | TGTGCCAGCAGTAAAACAGGGGGCGCGGACTATGGCTACACCTTC
NA | TRBJ2-1 | NA | TRBV4-3 | CANSPAGANEQFF | TGCGCCAACAGCCCGGCAGGCGCCAATGAGCAGTTCTTC
NA | TRBJ1-1 | NA | TRBV2 | CASSERQLNTEAFF | TGTGCCAGCAGTGAAAGACAGCTTAACACTGAAGCTTTCTTT
TRBD1 | TRBJ1-2 | once | TRBV5-1 | CASSRGQGNSYGYTF | TGCGCCAGCAGCCGCGGACAGGGGAATTCGTATGGCTACACCTTC